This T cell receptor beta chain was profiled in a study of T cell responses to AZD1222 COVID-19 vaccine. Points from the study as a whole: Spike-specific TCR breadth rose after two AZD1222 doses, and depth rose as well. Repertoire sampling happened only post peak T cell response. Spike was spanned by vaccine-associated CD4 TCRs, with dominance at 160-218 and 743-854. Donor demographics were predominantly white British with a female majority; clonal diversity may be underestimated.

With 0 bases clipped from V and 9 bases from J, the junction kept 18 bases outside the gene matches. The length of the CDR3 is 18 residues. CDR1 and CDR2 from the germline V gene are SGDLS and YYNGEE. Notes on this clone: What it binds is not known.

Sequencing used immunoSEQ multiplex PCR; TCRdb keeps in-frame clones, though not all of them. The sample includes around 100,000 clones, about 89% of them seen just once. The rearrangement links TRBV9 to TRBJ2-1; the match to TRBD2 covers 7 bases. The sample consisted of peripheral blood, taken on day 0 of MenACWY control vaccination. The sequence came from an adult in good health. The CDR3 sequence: CASSVVDSGPTYNGEQFF. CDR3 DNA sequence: TGTGCCAGCAGCGTAGTAGATAGCGGGCCCACCTACAATGGTGAGCAGTTCTTC.